The T cell receptor (beta chain) under discussion was sequenced for a study of OX40 agonist ivuxolimab in advanced cancers. Study as a whole: Patients were treated with ivuxolimab, an agonistic anti-OX40 (CD134) antibody. The diagnoses of dose-escalation patients were hepatocellular carcinoma, melanoma, renal cell or head and neck cancer. Intravenous ivuxolimab was administered to patients every 2 weeks at 0.01 to 10 mg/kg.

Repertoires were generated with immunoSEQ multiplex PCR, while TCRdb's copy carries only in-frame clones and drops some. The data contain more than 15,000 clones, roughly 87% of them singletons. This clonotype originated in an adult with an advanced solid tumor such as melanoma, head and neck, liver or kidney cancer. Material: CD4+ or CD8+ T cells sorted from blood, obtained in a trial of the OX40 agonist ivuxolimab.

The chain's CDR3 is CAWSKAANEQFF. The CDR3 DNA follows: TGTGCCTGGAGCAAGGCCGCGAATGAGCAGTTCTTC. This rearrangement joins TRBV30 to TRBJ2-1; D unclear. CDR1 is GTSNPN, CDR2 SVGIG, per germline (reference sequence). V gave up 3 bases and J gave up 7 bases, with 10 bases separating them. This CDR3 comprises 12 residues.